These 6 T cell receptor beta chains share one sample of origin, sequenced in a study of blood T cells in healthy people across ages. Next came a second PCR, run for roughly 7 to 12 cycles, which used a sample-barcoded 5' primer along with a J-beta primer mix. TCRdb ran MiXCR on the 5' RACE reads and lists one entry per CDR3 protein. The sample records hundreds of thousands of distinct CDR3 sequences, about 45% being singletons. The specimen sequenced was blood. These receptors were collected from a man at least 80 years old in good health.

This chain uses TRBV24-1 with TRBJ1-1; 11 bases map to TRBD1. With 3 bases clipped from V and 4 bases from J, the junction kept 3 bases outside the gene matches. The CDR3 extends over 15 amino acids. Germline CDR1 KGHDR, CDR2 SFDVKD. The CDR3 here is CATSDAGTGGTEAFF. In DNA, the CDR3 is TGTGCCACCAGTGATGCCGGGACAGGGGGCACTGAAGCTTTCTTT.

DNA of the CDR3: TGTGCCAGTGGACAGGGGGGTCTCTACGAGCAGTACTTC. Its translation: CASGQGGLYEQYF. The chain couples TRBV25-1 to TRBJ2-7, with 10 bases matching TRBD1. Germline trimming cut 9 bases from V and 3 bases from J; bases unmatched to any gene: 5. CDR3 length: 13 residues. Germline loops: CDR1 MGHDK, CDR2 SYGVNS.

This chain uses TRBV19 with TRBJ2-7; D ambiguous. The DNA end is more similar to TRBJ2-5, so the J call may be wrong. The CDR3 extends over 15 amino acids. The germline V gene encodes CDR1 LNHDA and CDR2 SQIVND (reference sequence). This chain's CDR3 is CASSMDLGLVQTQYF. The CDR3 DNA sequence: TGTGCCAGTAGTATGGATCTGGGCCTGGTCCAGACCCAGTACTTC.

The chain recombines TRBV6-5 with TRBJ2-3; 10 nucleotides match TRBD2. V trimming: 5 bases; J trimming: 10 bases; junction bases outside the gene matches: 3. CDR3 size: 12 residues. Germline-derived CDR1 and CDR2 are MNHEY and SVGAGI. CDR3 region: CASSRTSGAQYF. The CDR3 region has the DNA TGTGCCAGCAGTCGGACTAGCGGAGCGCAGTATTTT.

This clonotype showed up just a few times. The rearrangement links TRBV20-1 to TRBJ1-5, with D maybe TRBD1 (6 bases). Trimming shortened V by 1 base and J by 7 bases, and 17 bases separated the two germline ends. Germline CDR1 reads DFQATT; CDR2 reads SNEGSKA (reference sequence). CDR3 length: 15 amino acids. The CDR3, as DNA: TGCAGTGCTAGAGGGGGCGGCAGGGGTATACAGCCCCAGCATTTT. Protein product: CSARGGGRGIQPQHF.

This chain links TRBV7-9 with TRBJ2-2; D possibly corresponds to TRBD1 (5 bases). Germline CDR1 is SEHNR and CDR2 is FQNEAQ (reference sequence). The CDR3 contains 14 residues. V lost 6 bases and J 3 bases, leaving 11 bases between the germline ends. The CDR3, as DNA: TGTGCCAGCAGACATGGACACCACACCGGGGAGCTGTTTTTT. As protein: CASRHGHHTGELFF.